The clone carrying this T cell receptor beta chain was seen just once. Profiled with immunoSEQ multiplex PCR; TCRdb holds only in-frame clones, not every one. The sample consists of about 51,000 clones, about 74% of them appearing once. Trimming shortened V by 5 bases and J by 4 bases, and 12 bases separated the two germline ends. Germline assignment: CDR1 SGDLS and CDR2 YYNGEE. CDR3 length: 13 residues. This sample was included in a study of a mutant IDH1 vaccine in newly diagnosed glioma. Overall study: Previous treatment comprised radiotherapy, temozolomide, or both, mostly both.

Time point of the sample: baseline, week 1 (first vaccination visit). The treatment was: pre-vaccination baseline after standard-of-care therapy. J is TRBJ1-1 and V is TRBV9, with no clear D. The TCR sequence derives from a woman aged 40 to 50 with glioma. This material consisted of PBMCs, taken from a glioma patient treated with radiotherapy, temozolomide or both. CDR3: CASSHLGGTEAFF. As DNA, the CDR3 is TGTGCCAGCAGTCACTTGGGCGGCACTGAAGCTTTCTTT. Combining the CDR3 with reference TRBV9 and TRBJ1-1 gives the whole variable domain DSGVTQTPKHLITATGQRVTLRCSPRSGDLSVYWYQQSLDQGLQFLIQYYNGEERAKGNILERFSAQQFPDLHSELNLSSLELGDSALYFCASSHLGGTEAFFGQGTRLTVV.